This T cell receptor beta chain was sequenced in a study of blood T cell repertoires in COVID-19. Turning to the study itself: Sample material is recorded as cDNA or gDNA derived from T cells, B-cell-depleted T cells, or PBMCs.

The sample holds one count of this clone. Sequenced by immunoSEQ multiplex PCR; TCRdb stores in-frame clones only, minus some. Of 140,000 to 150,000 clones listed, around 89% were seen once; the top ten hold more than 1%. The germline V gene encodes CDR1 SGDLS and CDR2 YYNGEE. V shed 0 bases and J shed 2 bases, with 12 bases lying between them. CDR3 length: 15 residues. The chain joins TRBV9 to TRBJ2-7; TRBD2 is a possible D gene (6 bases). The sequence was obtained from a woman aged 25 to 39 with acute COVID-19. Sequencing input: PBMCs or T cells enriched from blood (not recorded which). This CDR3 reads CASSVDLANTYEQYF. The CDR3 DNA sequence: TGTGCCAGCAGCGTAGATCTAGCGAATACCTACGAGCAGTACTTC.